The clone carrying this T cell receptor (beta chain) was picked up many times. Its antigen is not known. Unique molecular identifiers were built into the TCRbeta library. TCRdb independently ran MiXCR on the PCR reads; one entry per CDR3 protein. This table has hundreds of thousands of distinct CDR3 sequences, 10% to 15% appearing once. These data originate in a study of T-cell reconstitution after alpha-beta-depleted transplantation in children. Study-level results: When one year had passed after transplant, most T-cell counts and diversity came from newly produced T cells. The study traced high day-60 TCRbeta diversity in some patients to surviving recipient T cells and thymic progenitors. The origin of alpha-beta T cells about two months after transplant was reportedly several hundred expanded graft clones.

Per the germline V gene, CDR1 is KGHDR and CDR2 is SFDVKD. This CDR3 is built from 17 residues. V shed 7 bases, J shed 4 bases, and the junction held 15 bases outside the gene matches. This clonotype was sampled from a male patient younger than 18 who had a stem cell transplant for acute myeloid leukemia, so the T cells may come from the graft donor. V is TRBV24-1 and J is TRBJ2-1, with 7 positions matching TRBD2. The source material was PBMCs, mostly from graft donor cells, sampled 360 days after TCRalphabeta/CD19-depleted stem cell transplant. CDR3 residues: CATSSLGSGTKYNEQFF. Here the CDR3 DNA reads TGTGCCACCAGCTCCTTAGGGTCCGGGACTAAGTACAATGAGCAGTTCTTC.